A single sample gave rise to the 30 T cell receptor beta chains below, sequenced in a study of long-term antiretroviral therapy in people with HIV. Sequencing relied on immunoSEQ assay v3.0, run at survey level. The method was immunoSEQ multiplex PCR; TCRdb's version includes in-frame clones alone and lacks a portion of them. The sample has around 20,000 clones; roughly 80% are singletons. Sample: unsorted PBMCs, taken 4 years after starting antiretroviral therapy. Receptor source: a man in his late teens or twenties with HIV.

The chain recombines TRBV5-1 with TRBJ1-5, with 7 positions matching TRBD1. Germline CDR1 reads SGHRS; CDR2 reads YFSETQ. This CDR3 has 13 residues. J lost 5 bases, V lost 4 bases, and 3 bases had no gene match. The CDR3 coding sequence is TGCGCCAGCAGCCCAACAGGGGATCAGCCCCAGCATTTT. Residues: CASSPTGDQPQHF.

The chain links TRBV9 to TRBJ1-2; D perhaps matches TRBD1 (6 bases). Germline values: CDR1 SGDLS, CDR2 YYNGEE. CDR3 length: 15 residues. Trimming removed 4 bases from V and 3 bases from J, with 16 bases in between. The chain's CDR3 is CASSPYRVVDYGYTF. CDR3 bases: TGTGCCAGCAGCCCGTACAGGGTGGTGGACTATGGCTACACCTTC.

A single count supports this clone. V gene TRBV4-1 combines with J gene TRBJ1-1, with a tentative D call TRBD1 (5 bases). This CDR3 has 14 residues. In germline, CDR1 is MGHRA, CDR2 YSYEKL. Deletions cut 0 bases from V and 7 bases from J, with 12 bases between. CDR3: CASSQEAGVGEAFF. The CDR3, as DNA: TGCGCCAGCAGCCAAGAGGCGGGGGTTGGTGAAGCTTTCTTT.

The CDR3 bases are TGTGCCTGGAGTTACGGGACAGGGGATGGCTACACCTTC. The encoded protein is CAWSYGTGDGYTF. This chain links TRBV30 with TRBJ1-2; 10 bases are shared with TRBD1. V lost 2 bases and J lost 6; bases outside the gene matches: 3. Germline CDR1 and CDR2: GTSNPN and SVGIG (reference sequence). The CDR3 spans 13 residues.

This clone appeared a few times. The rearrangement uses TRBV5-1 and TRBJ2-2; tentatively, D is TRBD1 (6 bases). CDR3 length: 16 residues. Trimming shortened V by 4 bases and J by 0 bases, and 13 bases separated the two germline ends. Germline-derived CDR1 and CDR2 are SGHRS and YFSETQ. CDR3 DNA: TGCGCCAGCAGCCCGGACAGTCGCGCGAACACCGGGGAGCTGTTTTTT. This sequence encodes CASSPDSRANTGELFF.

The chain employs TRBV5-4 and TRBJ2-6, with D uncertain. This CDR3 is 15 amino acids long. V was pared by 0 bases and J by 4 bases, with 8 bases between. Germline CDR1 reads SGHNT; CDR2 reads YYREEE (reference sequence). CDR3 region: CASSLGGPGANVLTF. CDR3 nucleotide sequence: TGTGCCAGCAGCTTGGGCGGACCCGGGGCCAACGTCCTGACTTTC.

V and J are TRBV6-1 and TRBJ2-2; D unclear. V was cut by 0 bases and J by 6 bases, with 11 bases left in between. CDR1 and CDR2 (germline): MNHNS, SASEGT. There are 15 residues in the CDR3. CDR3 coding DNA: TGTGCCAGCAGTGAAGCGTGGGGTAATGCCGGGGAGCTGTTTTTT. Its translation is CASSEAWGNAGELFF.

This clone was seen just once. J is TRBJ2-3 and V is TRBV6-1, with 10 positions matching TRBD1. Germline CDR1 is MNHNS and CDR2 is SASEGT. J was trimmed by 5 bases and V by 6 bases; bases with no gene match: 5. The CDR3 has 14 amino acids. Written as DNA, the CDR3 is TGTGCCAGCAGCATAGACAGGGGGCAAGATACGCAGTATTTT. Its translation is CASSIDRGQDTQYF.

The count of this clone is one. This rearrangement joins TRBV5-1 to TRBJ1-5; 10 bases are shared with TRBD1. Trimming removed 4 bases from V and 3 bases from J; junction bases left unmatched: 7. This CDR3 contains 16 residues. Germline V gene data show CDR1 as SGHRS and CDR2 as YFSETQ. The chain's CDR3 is CASSPGTGANNQPQHF. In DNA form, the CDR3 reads TGCGCCAGCAGCCCGGGGACAGGGGCGAACAATCAGCCCCAGCATTTT.

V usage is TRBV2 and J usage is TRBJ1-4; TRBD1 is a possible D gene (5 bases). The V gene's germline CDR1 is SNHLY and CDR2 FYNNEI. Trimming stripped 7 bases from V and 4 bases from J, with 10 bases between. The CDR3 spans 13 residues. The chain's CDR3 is CASIRGNNEKLFF. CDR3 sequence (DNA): TGTGCCAGCATAAGGGGTAATAATGAAAAACTGTTTTTT. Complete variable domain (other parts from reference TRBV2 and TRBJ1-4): EPEVTQTPSHQVTQMGQEVILRCVPISNHLYFYWYRQILGQKVEFLVSFYNNEISEKSEIFDDQFSVERPDGSNFTLKIRSTKLEDSAMYFCASIRGNNEKLFFGSGTQLSVL.

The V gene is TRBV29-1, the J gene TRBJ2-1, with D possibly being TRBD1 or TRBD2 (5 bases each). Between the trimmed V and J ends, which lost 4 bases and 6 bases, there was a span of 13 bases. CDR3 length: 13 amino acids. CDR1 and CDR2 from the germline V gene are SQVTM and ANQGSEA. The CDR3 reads CSVVWGMVNEQFF. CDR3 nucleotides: TGCAGCGTTGTTTGGGGGATGGTCAATGAGCAGTTCTTC.

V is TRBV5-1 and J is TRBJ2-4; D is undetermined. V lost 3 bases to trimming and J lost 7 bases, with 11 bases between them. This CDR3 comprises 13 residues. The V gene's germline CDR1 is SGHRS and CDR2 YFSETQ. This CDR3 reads CASSWGSPNIQYF. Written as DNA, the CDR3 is TGCGCCAGCAGCTGGGGATCCCCCAACATTCAGTACTTC.

CDR3 sequence: CASSPLDIEGAEAFF. The CDR3 nucleotides are TGTGCCAGCTCACCATTGGACATCGAAGGGGCTGAAGCTTTCTTT. This sequence joins TRBV18 and TRBJ1-1; TRBD1 is a possible D gene (5 bases). V lost 2 bases, J lost 6 bases, and 16 bases lay in between. The CDR3 covers 15 residues. CDR1 and CDR2 from the germline V gene are KGHSH and LQKENI.

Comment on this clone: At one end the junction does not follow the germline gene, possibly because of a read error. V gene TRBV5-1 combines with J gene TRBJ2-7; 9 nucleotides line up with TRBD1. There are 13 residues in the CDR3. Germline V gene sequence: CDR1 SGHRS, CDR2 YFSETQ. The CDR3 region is CANSLQGASEQYF. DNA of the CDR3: TGCGCCAACAGCTTACAGGGGGCCTCCGAGCAGTACTTC.

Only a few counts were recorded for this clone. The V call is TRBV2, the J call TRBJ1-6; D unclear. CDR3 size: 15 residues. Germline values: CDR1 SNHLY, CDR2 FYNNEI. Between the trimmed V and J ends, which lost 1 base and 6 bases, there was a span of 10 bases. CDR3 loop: CASSEGLLGNSPLHF. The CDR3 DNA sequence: TGTGCCAGCAGTGAAGGGCTTTTGGGTAATTCACCCCTCCACTTT.

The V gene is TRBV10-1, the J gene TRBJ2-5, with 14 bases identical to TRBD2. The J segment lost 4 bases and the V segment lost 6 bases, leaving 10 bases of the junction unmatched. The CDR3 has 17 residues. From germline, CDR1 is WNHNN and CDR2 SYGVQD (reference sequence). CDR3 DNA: TGCGCCAGCAGCCAAGGACCCGGACTAGCGGGGGGAGAGACCCAGTACTTC. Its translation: CASSQGPGLAGGETQYF.

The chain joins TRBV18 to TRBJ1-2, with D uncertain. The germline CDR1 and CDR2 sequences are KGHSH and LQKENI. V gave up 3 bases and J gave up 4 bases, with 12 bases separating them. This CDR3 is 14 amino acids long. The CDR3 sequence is CASSPTAEGYGYTF. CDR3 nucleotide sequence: TGTGCCAGCTCACCTACCGCGGAAGGCTATGGCTACACCTTC.

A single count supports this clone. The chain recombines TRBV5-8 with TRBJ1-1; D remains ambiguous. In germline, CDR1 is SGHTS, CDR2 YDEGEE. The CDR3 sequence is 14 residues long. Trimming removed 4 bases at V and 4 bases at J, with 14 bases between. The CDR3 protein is CASSLLGWATEAFF. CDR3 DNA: TGTGCCAGCAGCCTCTTGGGTTGGGCCACTGAAGCTTTCTTT. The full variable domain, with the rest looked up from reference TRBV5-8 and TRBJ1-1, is EAGVTQSPTHLIKTRGQQATLRCSPISGHTSVYWYQQALGLGLQFLLWYDEGEERNRGNFPPRFSGRQFPNYSSELNVNALELEDSALYLCASSLLGWATEAFFGQGTRLTVV.

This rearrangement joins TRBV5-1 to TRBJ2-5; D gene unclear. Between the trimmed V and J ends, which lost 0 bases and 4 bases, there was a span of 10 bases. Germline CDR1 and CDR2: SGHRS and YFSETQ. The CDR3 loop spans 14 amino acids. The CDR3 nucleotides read TGCGCCAGCAGCTTGGGTGGGCAGCGAGAGACCCAGTACTTC. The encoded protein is CASSLGGQRETQYF.

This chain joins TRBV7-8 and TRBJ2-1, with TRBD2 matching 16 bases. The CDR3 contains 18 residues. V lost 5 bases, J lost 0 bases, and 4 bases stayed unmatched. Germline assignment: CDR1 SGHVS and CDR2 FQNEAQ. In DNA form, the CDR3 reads TGTGCCAGCAGCAAGGGACTAGCGGGGGGGAGCTCCTACAATGAGCAGTTCTTC. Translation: CASSKGLAGGSSYNEQFF.

The CDR3 DNA is TGTGCCTGGACCCTCGTGGATACGCAGTATTTT. This translates into CAWTLVDTQYF. This chain joins TRBV30 and TRBJ2-3; D gene ambiguous. V was pared by 4 bases and J by 6 bases, with 8 bases between. The CDR3 runs 11 residues. Germline CDR1 is GTSNPN and CDR2 is SVGIG (reference sequence).

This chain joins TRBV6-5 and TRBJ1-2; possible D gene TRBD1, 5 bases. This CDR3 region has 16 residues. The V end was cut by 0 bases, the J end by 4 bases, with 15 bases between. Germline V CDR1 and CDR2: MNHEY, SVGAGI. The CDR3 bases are TGTGCCAGCAGTTACTCGATTGGAGAGGGGTCCTATGGCTACACCTTC. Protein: CASSYSIGEGSYGYTF.

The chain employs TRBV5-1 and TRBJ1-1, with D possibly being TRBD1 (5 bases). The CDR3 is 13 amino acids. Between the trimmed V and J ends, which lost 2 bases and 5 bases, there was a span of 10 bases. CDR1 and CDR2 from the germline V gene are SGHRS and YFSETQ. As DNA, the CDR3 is TGCGCCAGCAGCTTTACAGGTCTAACTGAAGCTTTCTTT. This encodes CASSFTGLTEAFF.

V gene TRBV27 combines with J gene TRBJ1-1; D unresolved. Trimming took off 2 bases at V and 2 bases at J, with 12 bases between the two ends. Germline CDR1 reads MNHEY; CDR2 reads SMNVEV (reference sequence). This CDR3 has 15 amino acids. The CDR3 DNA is TGTGCCAGCAGTTTAGCCAGACAAGTTAACACTGAAGCTTTCTTT. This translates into CASSLARQVNTEAFF.

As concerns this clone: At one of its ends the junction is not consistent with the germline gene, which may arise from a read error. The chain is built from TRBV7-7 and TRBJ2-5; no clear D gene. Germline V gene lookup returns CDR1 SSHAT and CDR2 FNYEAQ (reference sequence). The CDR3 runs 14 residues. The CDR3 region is CASSLSSARETQYF. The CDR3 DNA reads TGTGCTAGCAGCTTGAGTTCGGCTAGAGAGACCCAGTACTTC.

In DNA form, the CDR3 reads TGTGCCACAAAAACAGATACGCAGTATTTT. It specifies CATKTDTQYF. The chain joins TRBV19 to TRBJ2-3; D not resolved. The CDR3 covers 10 residues. CDR1 is LNHDA and CDR2 is SQIVND in the germline V gene (reference sequence). Trimming stripped 10 bases from V and 3 bases from J, with 5 bases between.

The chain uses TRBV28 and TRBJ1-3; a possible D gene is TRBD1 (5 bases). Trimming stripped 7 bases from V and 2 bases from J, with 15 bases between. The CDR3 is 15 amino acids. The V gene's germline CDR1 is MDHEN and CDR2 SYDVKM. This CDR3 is CASIEQAGAGNTIYF. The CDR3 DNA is TGTGCCAGCATAGAACAGGCTGGCGCTGGAAACACCATATATTTT.

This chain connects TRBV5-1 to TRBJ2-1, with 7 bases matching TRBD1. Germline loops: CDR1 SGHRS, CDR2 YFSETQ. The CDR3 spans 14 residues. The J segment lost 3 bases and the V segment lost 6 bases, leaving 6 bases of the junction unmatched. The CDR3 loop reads CASNKGTDYNEQFF. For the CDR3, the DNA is TGCGCCAGCAATAAGGGGACAGACTACAATGAGCAGTTCTTC.

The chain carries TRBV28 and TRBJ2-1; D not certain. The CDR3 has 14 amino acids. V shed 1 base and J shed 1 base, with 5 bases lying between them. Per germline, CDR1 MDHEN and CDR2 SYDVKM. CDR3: CASSLFRSYNEQFF. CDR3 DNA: TGTGCCAGCAGTTTATTTCGGTCCTACAATGAGCAGTTCTTC.

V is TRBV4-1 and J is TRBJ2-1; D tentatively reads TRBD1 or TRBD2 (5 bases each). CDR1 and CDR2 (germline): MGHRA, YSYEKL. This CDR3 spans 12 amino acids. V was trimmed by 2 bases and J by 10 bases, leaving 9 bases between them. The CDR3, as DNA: TGCGCCAGCAGCCAATGGGGGAGAGAGCAGTTCTTC. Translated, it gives CASSQWGREQFF.